The clone carrying this TCR beta chain appeared many times. No antigen is known for it. This record comes from a study of T cells in Graves' hyperthyroidism and ophthalmopathy. TCR beta CDR3 sequences were amplified from RNA transcripts. Carried out on the TCR CDR3, a first-round RT-PCR used the HTBI primer set. Via MiXCR, TCRdb re-called the multiplex PCR reads, giving one row per CDR3 protein. The table shows a few hundred thousand distinct CDR3 sequences, with roughly 15% occurring only once. Study observations and caveats: Most expanded thyroid clonotypes above 0.001 also appeared in blood. Ophthalmopathy cases were set apart from stable hyperthyroidism by a 13 V-J model.

The CDR3 is 15 residues long. The V segment lost 4 bases and the J segment 1 base; nucleotides outside the gene matches: 3. The germline V gene encodes CDR1 LGHDT and CDR2 YNNKEL (reference sequence). At least 3 on the Clinical Activity Score was recorded for ophthalmopathy patients, who also had NOSPECS grade at least 4 and duration under 3 months. Clinical symptoms, serum thyroxine and TRAb, thyroid ultrasound and orbital computed tomography were used for the diagnoses. Sequencing was carried out using blood. The clonotype was recovered from a woman aged 18-29 years with Graves' ophthalmopathy. V usage is TRBV3-1 and J usage is TRBJ1-2, with 10 bases lining up with TRBD1. The CDR3 reads CASSPGTGVNYGYTF. The CDR3 DNA reads as TGTGCCAGCAGCCCGGGGACAGGGGTTAACTATGGCTACACCTTC.